The clone carrying this T cell receptor (beta chain) was picked up many times. Its target is not known. In germline, CDR1 is SGHTA, CDR2 FQGNSA. This CDR3 contains 14 residues. Between the trimmed V and J ends, which lost 3 bases and 2 bases, there was a span of 10 bases. Time point in this sample: newly diagnosed GD, antithyroid drugs for less than 3 months. Researchers made the TCR library from RNA that was extracted from PBMCs. These data come from a study of regulatory T cells in long-lasting Graves disease. About the study: Antithyroid drug use was under 3 months in newly diagnosed Graves' patients. Study-wide results and caveats: Examination was confined to peripheral blood, excluding thyroid tissue. Accuracy could have been hurt by small sample size.

Building of the TCR beta libraries involved iRepertoire HTBI primers and Arm-PCR of CDR3 regions. Authors' methods: Samples collectively showed 60 to 75 TRBV and about 15 TRBJ segments. TCRdb reanalysed the multiplex PCR reads using MiXCR and keeps one entry per CDR3 protein. None of the V and J calls come from the authors' own analysis; TCRdb made them. The sample holds about 240,000 distinct CDR3 sequences, around 20% seen once. Sequenced here: peripheral blood mononuclear cells (PBMCs), sampled at new diagnosis, from a patient treated with antithyroid drugs. This sequence originates from a female donor with Graves disease. V gene TRBV7-2 combines with J gene TRBJ1-1; D is uncertain. CDR3: CASSFTVANTEAFF. As DNA, the CDR3 is TGTGCCAGCAGCTTCACCGTGGCCAACACTGAAGCTTTCTTT.